Sequencing of this T cell receptor beta chain was carried out in a study of blood T cell repertoires in COVID-19. The protocol was immunoSEQ multiplex PCR, while the TCRdb copy is restricted to in-frame clones and leaves out a portion. Here the sample spans under 150,000 clones, 88% being singletons. The ends lost 7 bases at V and 5 bases at J; junction bases unmatched: 12. This CDR3 is built from 15 residues. Germline V gives CDR1 SNHLY, CDR2 FYNNEI. Sequenced material: peripheral blood. V gene TRBV2 combines with J gene TRBJ2-5; 8 positions match TRBD2. The clonotype comes from a human donor in a cohort sampled during active COVID-19. The CDR3 is CASTWRAGAYETQYF. In DNA form, the CDR3 reads TGTGCCAGCACATGGCGAGCGGGAGCGTATGAGACCCAGTACTTC.